The clone carrying this TCR beta chain came up a few times. Its antigen is not known. With V trimmed by 2 bases and J by 6 bases, 4 bases remained unmatched. The germline CDR1 and CDR2 sequences are KGHSH and LQKENI. The CDR3 contains 13 residues. Generated by immunoSEQ multiplex PCR, the TCRdb table keeps only in-frame clones and is missing some. Here the sample spans about 69,000 clones, roughly 94% being singletons. These data are taken from a study of T cell clonotyping in hematopoietic cell transplantation. Overall study findings and caveats: Higher Inverse Simpson Index values in graft donor and pretransplant recipient predicted broader posttransplant TCR diversity. Pathologically expanded recipient clonotypes increased progressively from day 30 to day 180 as diversity fell. At the given depth, recipient repertoires were over 95% de novo clonotypes.

The genes are TRBV18 and TRBJ2-7; 7 nucleotides align to TRBD2. The receptor's source is a man in his fifties or sixties in good health. Some clones in this sample may be carry-over from other donors' samples. The sample was peripheral blood mononuclear cells. The CDR3 region is CASSPVGGREQYF. The CDR3 DNA follows: TGTGCCAGCTCACCAGTGGGAGGGCGCGAGCAGTACTTC.